Listed below are T cell receptor beta chains from one sample, sequenced in a study of cytomegalovirus exposure and HLA in healthy donors. Generated by immunoSEQ multiplex PCR, the TCRdb table keeps only in-frame clones and is missing some. This table holds around 99,000 clones, around four fifths found once. The source material was PBMCs. The receptors were sampled from a woman aged 50 to 65 in good health and CMV-seropositive. The CDR3 runs from the conserved cysteine through the conserved F or W. Only part of the rows carry a size: once, few, many, or a class if the clone is expanded.

J: TRBJ2-5
size: .
V: TRBV5-8
CDR3: CASSWSGASAETQYF

J: TRBJ2-7
size: .
V: TRBV7-2
CDR3: CASSQGPSYEQYF

J: TRBJ2-7
size: .
V: TRBV7-9
CDR3: CASSPLRGEGRNEQYF

J: TRBJ1-4
size: .
V: TRBV4-3
CDR3: CASSQKTGSSATNEKLFF

J: TRBJ2-7
size: .
V: TRBV5-8
CDR3: CASSLLGSSYEQYF

J: TRBJ1-1
size: once
V: TRBV18
CDR3: CASSPQDRSEAFF

J: TRBJ2-3
size: few
V: TRBV5-8
CDR3: CASSTAAAGEDTQYF

J: TRBJ2-7
size: .
V: TRBV10-3
CDR3: CAISEGPVQYF

J: TRBJ1-1
size: .
V: TRBV5-6
CDR3: CASRAWGATEAFF

J: TRBJ1-2
size: .
V: TRBV4-2
CDR3: CASSQAGGLGYTF

J: TRBJ2-1
size: .
V: TRBV6-4
CDR3: CASSDSKEPCAVEQFF

J: TRBJ2-7
size: .
V: TRBV2
CDR3: CASSVRGWYEQYF

J: TRBJ1-2
size: .
V: TRBV5-1
CDR3: CASDRTGDTNYGYTF

J: TRBJ1-1
size: .
V: TRBV11-3
CDR3: CASSLEEGTEAFF

J: TRBJ2-2
size: .
V: TRBV5-1
CDR3: CASSPGLGNTGELFF

J: TRBJ1-2
size: once
V: TRBV6-5
CDR3: CASRITDHYGYTF

J: TRBJ2-1
size: .
V: TRBV5-6
CDR3: CASSGLRGEQFF

J: TRBJ2-7
size: .
V: TRBV29-1
CDR3: CSVKKAYEQYF

J: TRBJ2-2
size: .
V: TRBV7-5
CDR3: CVRSLKVLAANTGELFF

J: TRBJ2-7
size: .
V: TRBV7-9
CDR3: CASSPTDEQYF

J: TRBJ2-1
size: .
V: TRBV4-1
CDR3: CASSPQAGGYEQFF

J: TRBJ2-3
size: .
V: TRBV7-2
CDR3: CASSLGQGLFTDTQYF

J: TRBJ1-5
size: few
V: TRBV5-8
CDR3: CASSLAGEGSNQPQHF

J: TRBJ2-1
size: .
V: TRBV29-1
CDR3: CSVEFLVPYNEQFF

J: TRBJ2-1
size: .
V: TRBV6-5
CDR3: CASSSPLAISYNEQFF

J: TRBJ2-2
size: .
V: TRBV19
CDR3: CASSNGGGRVRTGELFF

J: TRBJ2-7
size: few
V: TRBV5-6
CDR3: CASSLRGVAGGSVEQYF

J: TRBJ2-7
size: .
V: TRBV9
CDR3: CASSEGQGISYEQYF

J: TRBJ1-1
size: .
V: TRBV7-9
CDR3: CSSSNRGNTEAFF

J: TRBJ2-7
size: .
V: TRBV2
CDR3: CASSPGQVFSYEQYF

J: TRBJ2-1
size: .
V: TRBV27
CDR3: CASSPILAGVNNEQFF

J: TRBJ1-2
size: .
V: TRBV7-9
CDR3: CASSSLQGSGYGYTF

J: TRBJ2-1
size: .
V: TRBV9
CDR3: CASSVASGGYNEQFF

J: TRBJ2-7
size: .
V: TRBV6-5
CDR3: CASRQVDVRYEQYF

J: TRBJ2-3
size: .
V: TRBV7-2
CDR3: CASSLEERTQYF

J: TRBJ1-2
size: .
V: TRBV5-4
CDR3: CASSLDRGVIGYTF

J: TRBJ1-1
size: .
V: TRBV7-9
CDR3: CASSQTGLNTEAFF

J: TRBJ2-1
size: few
V: TRBV5-6
CDR3: CASSLLNEQFF

J: TRBJ2-1
size: .
V: TRBV9
CDR3: CASSPPSGGPSRQFF

J: TRBJ2-2
size: .
V: TRBV27
CDR3: CASSSWGGVGELFF

J: TRBJ1-4
size: .
V: TRBV19
CDR3: CASSNPGQVNEKLFF

J: TRBJ2-7
size: .
V: TRBV6-1
CDR3: CAARGVFYEQYF

J: TRBJ2-7
size: .
V: TRBV18
CDR3: CASSQGTLSYEQYF

J: TRBJ2-7
size: .
V: TRBV4-1
CDR3: CASSQDRAGLYFEQYF

J: TRBJ2-1
size: .
V: TRBV11-3
CDR3: CASSSRTSGGYNEQFF

J: TRBJ2-7
size: .
V: TRBV7-2
CDR3: CASSHGQGNYEQYF

J: TRBJ1-5
size: .
V: TRBV7-8
CDR3: CASSLGRYEDQPQHF

J: TRBJ2-7
size: .
V: TRBV5-4
CDR3: CASSQGQTNYEQYF

J: TRBJ2-7
size: .
V: TRBV5-4
CDR3: CASSPEGQGAYEQYF

J: TRBJ2-5
size: .
V: TRBV5-4
CDR3: CASSFSGRQETQYF

J: TRBJ2-3
size: .
V: TRBV9
CDR3: CASSAPGSTDTQYF

J: TRBJ2-3
size: .
V: TRBV6-1
CDR3: CASSTGPRGADTQYF

J: TRBJ2-7
size: .
V: TRBV5-1
CDR3: CASSPGGRGKYEQYF

J: TRBJ2-3
size: .
V: TRBV6-4
CDR3: CASSERGGTGTQYF